Shown below are 14 T cell receptor beta chains from a single sample sequenced in a study of blood T cells in healthy people across ages. A J-beta primer mix and a sample-barcoded 5' primer were used in a second PCR of about 7 to 12 cycles. TCRdb re-derived calls from the 5' RACE reads in MiXCR, one entry per CDR3 protein. This sample carries approximately 600,000 distinct CDR3 sequences, under 65% of them seen once, and the ten largest clones take over 30%. The specimen sequenced was blood. The receptors stem from a man in his 60s in good health.

This rearrangement joins TRBV2 to TRBJ2-7; weak D call: TRBD2 (7 bases). With the DNA end fitting TRBJ2-5 better, the J assignment may be wrong. CDR3 length equals 13 residues. Germline V lookup: CDR1 SNHLY, CDR2 FYNNEI. The chain's CDR3 is CASRAGEGETQYF. The CDR3 coding sequence is TGTGCCAGCAGAGCAGGGGAGGGAGAGACCCAGTACTTC.

The DNA for the CDR3 is TGCAGTGCTAGGGGGACAGCTCAAAAACTGTTTTTT. Its protein is CSARGTAQKLFF. The chain is built from TRBV20-1 and TRBJ1-4; 7 nucleotides agree with TRBD1. With V trimmed by 3 bases and J by 9 bases, 4 bases remained unmatched. Germline CDR1 and CDR2: DFQATT and SNEGSKA (reference sequence). The CDR3 is 12 residues long.

The count of this clonotype is one. An end of the junction does not agree with germline; a read error may underlie this. This chain joins TRBV4-2 and TRBJ2-5; TRBD2 matches at 8 bases. Germline lookup yields CDR1 LGHNA and CDR2 YNFKEQ. The CDR3 is 15 residues long. The CDR3 DNA reads TGTGCCAGCGGCCAAGGATTCGGGGGGGAAGAGACCCAGTACTTC. This codes for CASGQGFGGEETQYF.

This rearrangement joins TRBV12-3 or TRBV12-4 to TRBJ1-5, with D possibly TRBD1 on 5 matching bases. V was trimmed by 1 base and J by 9 bases, leaving 10 bases between them. The CDR3 is 13 residues long. DNA for the CDR3: TGTGCCAGCAGTTTAGGGGACGATCGGCCCCAGCATTTT. This sequence encodes CASSLGDDRPQHF.

The chain couples TRBV6-2 or TRBV6-3 to TRBJ2-1, with D unclear. The CDR3 is 13 residues long. CDR1 is MNHEY and CDR2 is SVGEGT in the germline V gene. Trimming stripped 2 bases from V and 9 bases from J, with 11 bases between. The CDR3 coding sequence is TGTGCCAGCAGTTACGAGGAGTATGGTGAGCAGTTCTTC. Amino acids: CASSYEEYGEQFF.

There are a few counts of this clonotype. The genes are TRBV11-1 and TRBJ1-2; D is uncertain. The CDR3 contains 11 residues. The V end was cut by 3 bases, the J end by 7 bases, with 6 bases between. The V gene's germline CDR1 is SGHAT and CDR2 FQDESV (reference sequence). The CDR3 DNA sequence: TGTGCCAGCAGCTTGGGGTTTGGCTACACCTTC. Translated: CASSLGFGYTF.

This clonotype occurred a few times. The genes are TRBV5-5 and TRBJ1-2; D is uncertain. Looked up from germline, CDR1 is SGHKS and CDR2 is YYEKEE (reference sequence). V was clipped by 1 base and J by 3 bases, with 10 bases between them. This CDR3 region has 14 residues. The CDR3, as DNA: TGTGCCAGCAGCTTGACAGCAGGATACTATGGCTACACCTTC. Encoded protein: CASSLTAGYYGYTF. Drawing the rest from reference TRBV5-5 and TRBJ1-2, the complete variable domain is DAGVTQSPTHLIKTRGQQVTLRCSPISGHKSVSWYQQVLGQGPQFIFQYYEKEERGRGNFPDRFSARQFPNYSSELNVNALLLGDSALYLCASSLTAGYYGYTFGSGTRLTVV.

V gene TRBV20-1 combines with J gene TRBJ1-6; 7 nucleotides match TRBD1. Germline CDR1 reads DFQATT; CDR2 reads SNEGSKA (reference sequence). This CDR3 is 15 amino acids long. The V and J ends lost 7 bases and 0 bases, in that order; junction bases with no gene match: 6. The DNA of the CDR3 is TGCAGTGTTAAGACAGGGAGCTCCTATAATTCACCCCTCCACTTT. It specifies CSVKTGSSYNSPLHF.

The sample holds a few counts of this clonotype. The chain couples TRBV3-1 to TRBJ1-1; no definite D call. V gave up 3 bases and J gave up 1 base, with 6 bases separating them. This CDR3 region has 13 residues. Germline V CDR1 and CDR2: LGHDT, YNNKEL (reference sequence). The CDR3 region has the DNA TGTGCCAGCAGCCACCAAGGGAACACTGAAGCTTTCTTT. Amino acid sequence: CASSHQGNTEAFF.

The chain has TRBV7-2 and TRBJ2-4, with TRBD2 matching over 8 bases. The J call is in doubt because the DNA end fits TRBJ2-7 better. Germline V CDR1 and CDR2: SGHTA, FQGNSA. This CDR3 has 14 amino acids. This chain's CDR3 is CASSLALAGYEQYF. DNA for the CDR3: TGTGCCAGCAGCTTAGCCCTAGCGGGTTACGAGCAGTACTTC.

In regard to this clonotype: The junction and the germline gene differ at one end; a read error may be behind it. The chain combines TRBV5-1 with TRBJ1-6, with 7 bases matching TRBD1. This CDR3 comprises 15 residues. CDR1 and CDR2 (germline): SGHRS, YFSETQ. The chain's CDR3 is CACSGEPPGGSPLHF. CDR3 nucleotide sequence: TGCGCCTGCAGCGGGGAACCACCAGGGGGTTCACCCCTCCACTTT.

This chain uses TRBV2 with TRBJ2-5, with 8 bases identical to TRBD1. J was trimmed by 4 bases and V by 5 bases; bases with no gene match: 12. The CDR3 has 16 amino acids. Germline CDR1 SNHLY, CDR2 FYNNEI. Here the CDR3 reads CASSSRTGLSIETQYF. The CDR3 nucleotides read TGTGCCAGCAGTTCCCGGACAGGGCTCTCGATAGAGACCCAGTACTTC.

This sequence joins TRBV20-1 and TRBJ2-1; 8 nucleotides align to TRBD2. The closer fit of TRBJ2-7 to the DNA end suggests the J call may be wrong. Germline V gene data show CDR1 as DFQATT and CDR2 as SNEGSKA (reference sequence). This CDR3 spans 16 amino acids. The CDR3 bases are TGCAGTGCTAGAGATACCGGGGGGGGCTCCTACAATGAGCAGTACTTC. Amino acids: CSARDTGGGSYNEQYF.

The chain combines TRBV4-1 with TRBJ2-7; D gene unclear. TRBJ2-5 matches the DNA end more closely, so the J call is doubtful. The CDR3 runs to 15 residues. Germline assignment: CDR1 MGHRA and CDR2 YSYEKL. CDR3 DNA sequence: TGCGCCAGCAGCCAAGATTCTAGAGGAGAAGAGACCCAGTACTTC. Amino acid sequence: CASSQDSRGEETQYF.